Ten or more counts support the clone carrying this T cell receptor beta chain. This specimen comes from a study of molecular identifiers for immune sequencing clone quantification. TCRdb itself ran the PCR reads through MiXCR, one entry per CDR3 protein. The sample contains about 320,000 distinct CDR3 sequences, over 20% of which appear only once. Investigators produced naive CD8 libraries from approximately 20,000 to 980,000 sorted cells, drawing on 10%, 30% or 50% RNA. Naive CD8 T cells were FACS-sorted by CD8+CD4-CCR7+CD45RA+ markers. Germline V gene lookup returns CDR1 SEHNR and CDR2 FQNEAQ (reference sequence). Trimming stripped 2 bases from V and 5 bases from J, with 12 bases between. The CDR3 sequence is 15 residues long.

This chain uses TRBV7-9 with TRBJ2-2; D is undetermined. The sequenced sample consisted of naive CD8+ T cells from blood, with Jurkat cell RNA spiked in. This sample's subset: FACS-sorted CD8+CD4-CCR7+CD45RA+ naive T cells. The sequence was collected from a human donor in good health. Some libraries in this study had Jurkat cell RNA spiked in. CDR3 coding DNA: TGTGCCAGCAGCTTATATGGGCCCACTACCGGGGAGCTGTTTTTT. Translated: CASSLYGPTTGELFF.